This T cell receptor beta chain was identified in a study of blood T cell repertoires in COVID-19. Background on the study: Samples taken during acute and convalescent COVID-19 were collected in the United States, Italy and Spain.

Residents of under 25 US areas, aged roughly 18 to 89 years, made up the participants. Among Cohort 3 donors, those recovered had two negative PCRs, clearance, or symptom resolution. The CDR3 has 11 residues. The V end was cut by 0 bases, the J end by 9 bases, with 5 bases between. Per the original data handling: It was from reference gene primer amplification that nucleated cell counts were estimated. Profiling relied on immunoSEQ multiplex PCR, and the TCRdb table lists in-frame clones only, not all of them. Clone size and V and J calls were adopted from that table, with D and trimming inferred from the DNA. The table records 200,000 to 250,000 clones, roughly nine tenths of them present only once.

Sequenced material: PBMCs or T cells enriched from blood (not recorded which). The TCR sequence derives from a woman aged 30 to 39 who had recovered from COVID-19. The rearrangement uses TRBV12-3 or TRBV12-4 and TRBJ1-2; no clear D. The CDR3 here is CASSLAGSYTF. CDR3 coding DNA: TGTGCCAGCAGTTTAGCGGGCAGCTACACCTTC.